This T cell receptor (beta chain) derives from a study of blood T cell repertoires in COVID-19. At the level of the study: The United States, Italy and Spain were the sources of the acute and convalescent COVID-19 samples.

Per the authors' pipeline: Reference gene primers were amplified, and this amplification served to estimate nucleated cell counts. Sequencing used immunoSEQ multiplex PCR; TCRdb keeps in-frame clones, though not all of them. V, J and clone size were drawn from that table, and D and trimming were deduced from the DNA. The sample contains 98,000 or so clones, about 85% of which appear only once. The CDR3 contains 15 residues. Germline V gene sequence: CDR1 SGHRS, CDR2 YFSETQ. V dropped 2 bases and J dropped 3 bases, with 12 bases sitting between them. Sequencing was performed on peripheral blood. This clonotype originated in a woman between 65 and 79 years old with acute or convalescent COVID-19. The rearrangement links TRBV5-1 to TRBJ2-1; D ambiguous. CDR3 sequence reads: CASSLTSTFYNEQFF. The CDR3 DNA is TGCGCCAGCAGCTTAACTTCAACTTTCTACAATGAGCAGTTCTTC.